Given below is one T cell receptor (beta chain) in context. The entry originates in a study of blood T cell repertoires in COVID-19. Study as a whole: The analysed material was cDNA or gDNA that came from T cells, B-cell-depleted T cells, or PBMCs.

This CDR3 is 18 amino acids long. The protocol was immunoSEQ multiplex PCR, while the TCRdb copy is restricted to in-frame clones and leaves out a portion. The sample includes about 95,000 clones, 84% seen only once; the top ten take 24%. The specimen was peripheral blood. The V call is TRBV21-1, the J call TRBJ2-7; the DNA was not used to check the table's D call, TRBD1. TRBV21-1 is recorded as a pseudogene. The source is a human donor in a cohort sampled during active COVID-19. The chain's CDR3 is CASSKECCRGLTHNEQYF. In DNA form, the CDR3 reads TGTGCCAGCAGCAAAGAATGCTGCAGGGGGCTAACCCACAACGAGCAGTACTTC.